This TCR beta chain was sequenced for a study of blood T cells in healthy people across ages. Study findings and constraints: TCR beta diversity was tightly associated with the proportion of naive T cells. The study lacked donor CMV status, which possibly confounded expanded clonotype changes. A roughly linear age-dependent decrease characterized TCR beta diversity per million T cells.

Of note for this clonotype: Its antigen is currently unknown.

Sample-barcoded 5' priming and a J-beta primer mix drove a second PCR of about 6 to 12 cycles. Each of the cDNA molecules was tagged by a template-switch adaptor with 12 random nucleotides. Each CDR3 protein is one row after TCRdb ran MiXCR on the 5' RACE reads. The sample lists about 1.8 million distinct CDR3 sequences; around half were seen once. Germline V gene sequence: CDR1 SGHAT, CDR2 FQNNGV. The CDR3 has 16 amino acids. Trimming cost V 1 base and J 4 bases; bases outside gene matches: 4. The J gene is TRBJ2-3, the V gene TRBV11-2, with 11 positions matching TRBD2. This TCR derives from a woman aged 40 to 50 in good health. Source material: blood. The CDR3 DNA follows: TGTGCCAGCAGCTTAGCGTTGGGACTAGCGGCAGATACGCAGTATTTT. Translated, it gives CASSLALGLAADTQYF. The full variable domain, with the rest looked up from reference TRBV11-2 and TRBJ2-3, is EAGVAQSPRYKIIEKRQSVAFWCNPISGHATLYWYQQILGQGPKLLIQFQNNGVVDDSQLPKDRFSAERLKGVDSTLKIQPAKLEDSAVYLCASSLALGLAADTQYFGPGTRLTVL.